The source of this T cell receptor beta chain is a study of T-cell reconstitution after alpha-beta-depleted transplantation in children. Unique molecular identifiers tagged the TCRbeta library. MiXCR, applied by TCRdb to the PCR reads, yields one record per CDR3 protein. The data show approximately 630,000 distinct CDR3 sequences, less than 15% seen once. V lost 4 bases to trimming and J lost 2 bases, with 9 bases between them. The CDR3 covers 13 residues. This chain connects TRBV12-3 or TRBV12-4 to TRBJ2-7, with no clear D. Sequencing was performed on PBMCs, taken before TCRalphabeta/CD19-depleted stem cell transplant. The receptor was derived from a girl aged 2-15 years with congenital amegakaryocytic thrombocytopenia, due to receive a stem cell transplant. The CDR3 DNA reads as TGTGCCAGCAGTTATTACGAGGCCTACGAGCAGTACTTC. This encodes CASSYYEAYEQYF.